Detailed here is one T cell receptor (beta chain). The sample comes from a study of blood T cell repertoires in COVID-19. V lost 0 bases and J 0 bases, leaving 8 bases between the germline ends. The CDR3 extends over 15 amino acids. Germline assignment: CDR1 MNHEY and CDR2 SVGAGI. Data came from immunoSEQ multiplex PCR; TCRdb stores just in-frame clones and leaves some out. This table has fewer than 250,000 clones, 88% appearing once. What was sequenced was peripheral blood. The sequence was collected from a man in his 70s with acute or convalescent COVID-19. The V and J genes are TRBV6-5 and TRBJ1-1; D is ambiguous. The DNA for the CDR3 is TGTGCCAGCAGTTACTCCAGCACAGTGAACACTGAAGCTTTCTTT. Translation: CASSYSSTVNTEAFF.